The present entry profiles one T cell receptor beta chain with its context. Its target is not known. Indicated time point: week 35, safety follow-up. Each dose of the vaccine consisted of 300 ug of mutant IDH1 20-mer peptide, with topical imiquimod. This CDR3 is 15 amino acids long. Per the germline V gene, CDR1 is SGDLS and CDR2 is YYNGEE. Deletions cut 3 bases from V and 0 bases from J, with 10 bases between. This entry is derived from a study of a mutant IDH1 vaccine in newly diagnosed glioma. The overall study: The first vaccination came 4-6 weeks after radiotherapy alone, or with temozolomide cycles. Visit V12 was conducted at week 35 as the safety follow-up. Visit V13 came later, at week 47.

The assay was immunoSEQ multiplex PCR, and TCRdb's table has in-frame clones only and misses some. The data show 60,000 to 75,000 clones, around 87% seen once. This material consisted of PBMCs, taken from a glioma patient whose treatment included an IDH1 peptide vaccine. The V gene is TRBV9, the J gene TRBJ2-1; weak D call: TRBD1 (6 bases). The clonotype originates from a man aged 25 to 45 with glioma. CDR3 sequence: CASSAAGDSYNEQFF. DNA of the CDR3: TGTGCCAGCAGCGCCGCAGGGGACTCCTACAATGAGCAGTTCTTC.